These T cell receptor beta chains were read from a single sample in a study of glioma-infiltrating T cells after dendritic cell vaccination. Profiling relied on immunoSEQ multiplex PCR, and the TCRdb table lists in-frame clones only, not all of them. Among almost 90,000 clones listed, around four fifths were seen once. The specimen was blood, collected after dendritic cell vaccination. These receptors originate from a human donor with glioblastoma. Both conserved end residues are part of each CDR3. The D gene is left open where the match is weak. Size is stated for part of the rows, as once, few or many counts, or as a class when the clone is expanded.

>13|.|.|TRBJ2-3|TRBV15
CATSEGRADTQYF
TGTGCCACCAGCGAAGGGAGAGCAGATACGCAGTATTTT
>16|.|.|TRBJ1-5|TRBV4-1
CASSLTPNRGNQPQHF
TGCGCCAGCAGCCTCACCCCAAATCGGGGCAATCAGCCCCAGCATTTT
>17|TRBD1|.|TRBJ1-4|TRBV5-1
CASSLDLGQGRQEKLFF
TGCGCCAGCAGCTTGGATTTGGGACAGGGGAGGCAGGAAAAACTGTTTTTT
>14|.|.|TRBJ1-1|TRBV7-9
CASSSTDRNTEAFF
TGTGCCAGCAGCTCTACGGACAGGAACACTGAAGCTTTCTTT
>15|TRBD1|few|TRBJ1-6|TRBV6-6
CASSYSGPGGSPLHF
TGTGCCAGCAGTTACTCCGGACCAGGGGGTTCACCCCTCCACTTT
>12|TRBD1|few|TRBJ2-7|TRBV2
CASSGQGDEQYF
TGTGCCAGCAGTGGACAGGGGGACGAGCAGTACTTC
>16|.|.|TRBJ2-6|TRBV25-1
CASSEFGSAGANVLTF
TGTGCCAGCAGTGAATTCGGGTCCGCTGGGGCCAACGTCCTGACTTTC
>14|.|.|TRBJ2-3|TRBV5-1
CASSFREDTDTQYF
TGCGCCAGCAGCTTCCGGGAAGACACAGATACGCAGTATTTT
>15|.|.|TRBJ2-7|TRBV19
CASSPTAISSYEQYF
TGTGCCAGTAGTCCTACAGCAATTAGCTCCTACGAGCAGTACTTC
>12|.|.|TRBJ1-1|TRBV7-9
CASSRSNTEAFF
TGTGCCAGCAGCCGTTCGAACACTGAAGCTTTCTTT
>15|.|.|TRBJ2-5|TRBV5-4
CASSLGPPSSETQYF
TGTGCCAGCAGCTTGGGGCCCCCCAGTTCGGAGACCCAGTACTTC
>13|.|.|TRBJ1-1|TRBV7-3
CASSPTAGTEAFF
TGTGCCAGCAGCCCCACGGCGGGAACTGAAGCTTTCTTT
>17|TRBD1|.|TRBJ2-1|TRBV5-1
CASSRFRDRGSYNEQFF
TGCGCCAGCAGCCGATTCCGGGACAGGGGTTCCTACAATGAGCAGTTCTTC
>15|.|.|TRBJ1-1|TRBV30
CAWSVWRGEGTEAFF
TGTGCCTGGAGTGTATGGCGGGGTGAGGGAACTGAAGCTTTCTTT
>17|TRBD2|.|TRBJ2-1|TRBV25-1
CASSDQRSGGAWDEQFF
TGTGCCAGCAGTGACCAGAGGAGCGGGGGGGCCTGGGATGAGCAGTTCTTC
>14|.|.|TRBJ1-2|TRBV6-1
CASSEVGGAYGYTF
TGTGCCAGCAGTGAGGTTGGGGGGGCCTATGGCTACACCTTC
>15|.|.|TRBJ1-1|TRBV19
CASIRSTTYHTEAFF
TGTGCCAGTATTAGGTCAACGACATATCACACTGAAGCTTTCTTT
>16|.|.|TRBJ1-2|TRBV5-4
CASSPPRRGGYYGYTF
TGTGCCAGCAGCCCCCCTCGAAGGGGGGGTTACTATGGCTACACCTTC
>13|.|.|TRBJ2-3|TRBV5-1
CASSWDSTDTQYF
TGCGCCAGCAGCTGGGACTCCACAGATACGCAGTATTTT